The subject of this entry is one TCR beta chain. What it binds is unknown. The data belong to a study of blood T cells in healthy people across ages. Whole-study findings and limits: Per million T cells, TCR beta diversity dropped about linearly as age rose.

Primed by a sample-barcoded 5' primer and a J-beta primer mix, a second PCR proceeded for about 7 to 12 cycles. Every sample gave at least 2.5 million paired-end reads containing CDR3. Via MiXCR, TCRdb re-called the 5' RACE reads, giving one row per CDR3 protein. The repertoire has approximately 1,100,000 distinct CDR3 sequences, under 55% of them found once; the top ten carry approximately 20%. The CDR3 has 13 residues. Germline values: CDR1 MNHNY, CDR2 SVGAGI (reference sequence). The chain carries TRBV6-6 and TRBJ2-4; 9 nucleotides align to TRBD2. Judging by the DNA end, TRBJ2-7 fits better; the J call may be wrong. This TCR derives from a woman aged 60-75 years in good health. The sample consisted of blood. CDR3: CASSYTTSGEQYF. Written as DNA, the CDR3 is TGTGCCAGCAGTTACACGACTAGCGGCGAGCAGTACTTC.